This TCR beta chain appears in the sequencing data of a study of blood T cell repertoires in COVID-19. Study context: Samples of COVID-19 (acute and convalescent) were obtained from the United States, Italy and Spain. The cDNA or gDNA used as material had been derived from T cells, B-cell-depleted T cells, or PBMCs.

From germline, CDR1 is MNHEY and CDR2 SVGAGI. Trimming took 8 bases from V and 7 from J; bases not matched to a gene: 3. This CDR3 has 11 residues. TCRdb's copy holds only in-frame clones and misses some; the assay was immunoSEQ multiplex PCR. The sample lists roughly 320,000 clones; approximately 85% were seen once. This clonotype was sampled from a human donor in a cohort sampled during active COVID-19. Specimen: peripheral blood. The J gene is TRBJ1-2, the V gene TRBV6-5; TRBD1 matches 8 bases. The CDR3 DNA sequence: TGTGCCAGCGGGACAGGTCGTGGCTACACCTTC. Encoded protein: CASGTGRGYTF.